Below, 22 T cell receptor beta chains from the same sample are listed, as sequenced in a study of CD8 T cells in ankylosing spondylitis. TCRdb processed the 5' RACE reads anew with MiXCR; each CDR3 protein has one entry. The sample holds about 360,000 distinct CDR3 sequences, about 15% seen once. Source material: blood, either unsorted or a sorted T cell fraction (not recorded which). The receptors originated from a male donor with ankylosing spondylitis or in good health (not recorded which).

This clonotype was counted many times. The chain employs TRBV10-3 and TRBJ1-1; 8 positions match TRBD1. CDR1 is ENHRY and CDR2 is SYGVKD in the germline V gene. This CDR3 is built from 14 residues. Trimming took 6 bases from V and 5 from J; bases not matched to a gene: 8. The CDR3 is CAIRNTGGWTEAFF. In DNA form, the CDR3 reads TGTGCCATCAGGAATACAGGGGGATGGACTGAAGCTTTCTTT.

V and J are TRBV6-1 and TRBJ2-2, with D perhaps TRBD1 (6 bases). The CDR3 consists of 17 residues. Germline V gene sequence: CDR1 MNHNS, CDR2 SASEGT. V was trimmed by 6 bases and J by 8 bases, leaving 25 bases between them. CDR3 nucleotide sequence: TGTGCCAGCAGGGGCAGGGGATCCCCCTTGTTAGATGGGGAGCTGTTTTTT. Amino acid sequence: CASRGRGSPLLDGELFF.

This clonotype has just a few counts. V and J are TRBV6-2 or TRBV6-3 and TRBJ2-1, with a possible D match to TRBD2 (7 bases). Germline V gene lookup returns CDR1 MNHEY and CDR2 SVGEGT. The CDR3 has 16 residues. The germline V and J ends were trimmed by 5 bases and 4 bases, with 18 bases remaining between them. DNA of the CDR3: TGTGCCAGCAGTGGGGGGGGCGGCTTAATATACAATGAGCAGTTCTTC. Encoded protein: CASSGGGGLIYNEQFF.

The chain recombines TRBV4-2 with TRBJ2-2; 7 nucleotides agree with TRBD1. The germline V gene encodes CDR1 LGHNA and CDR2 YNFKEQ. This CDR3 has 16 residues. Losses at the gene ends were 0 bases for V and 4 bases for J; bases not matched to a gene: 5. The CDR3 reads CASSQDWQGVTGELFF. The CDR3 nucleotides are TGTGCCAGCAGCCAAGATTGGCAGGGGGTCACCGGGGAGCTGTTTTTT.

The chain joins TRBV15 to TRBJ1-4; TRBD1 agrees at 7 bases. In germline, CDR1 is LNHNV, CDR2 YYDKDF (reference sequence). The junction had 3 bases not matched to a gene; V was cut back by 1 base and J by 7 bases. This CDR3 is built from 14 residues. The CDR3 here is CATSRGGGGEKLFF. The CDR3 coding sequence is TGTGCCACCAGCAGAGGAGGGGGCGGTGAAAAACTGTTTTTT.

This clonotype has just a few counts. The J gene is TRBJ2-7, the V gene TRBV9, with 9 bases identical to TRBD1. Germline lookup yields CDR1 SGDLS and CDR2 YYNGEE. Trimming removed 2 bases from V and 3 bases from J; junction bases left unmatched: 3. The CDR3 has 14 residues. CDR3: CASSVGDRDYEQYF. For the CDR3, the DNA is TGTGCCAGCAGCGTTGGGGACAGGGACTACGAGCAGTACTTC.

The V and J genes are TRBV12-3 or TRBV12-4 and TRBJ1-5; no clear D gene. The CDR3 sequence is 13 residues long. Trimming pared 6 bases from V and 3 bases from J, leaving 9 bases between. CDR3 bases: TGTGCCAGCAGCACGCCCAACAATCAGCCCCAGCATTTT. This translates into CASSTPNNQPQHF.

This clonotype appeared a few times. The V gene is TRBV3-1, the J gene TRBJ1-2; a weak D match, TRBD1 (5 bases). The CDR3 length is 15 residues. Germline CDR1 and CDR2: LGHDT and YNNKEL (reference sequence). V was clipped by 4 bases and J by 4 bases, with 16 bases between them. The CDR3 loop reads CASSPTGTALYGYTF. The CDR3 DNA is TGTGCCAGCAGCCCGACCGGGACGGCACTCTATGGCTACACCTTC. Looking up the rest from reference TRBV3-1 and TRBJ1-2 gives the full variable domain: DTAVSQTPKYLVTQMGNDKSIKCEQNLGHDTMYWYKQDSKKFLKIMFSYNNKELIINETVPNRFSPKSPDKAHLNLHINSLELGDSAVYFCASSPTGTALYGYTFGSGTRLTVV.

This clonotype was detected many times. The chain couples TRBV12-3 or TRBV12-4 to TRBJ2-3; D gene ambiguous. Trimming cost V 6 bases and J 2 bases, with 6 bases left between them. The CDR3 covers 12 residues. The CDR3: CASSQITDTQYF. In nucleotides, the CDR3 is TGTGCCAGCAGCCAAATCACAGATACGCAGTATTTT.

This clonotype was seen a few times. The chain combines TRBV5-1 with TRBJ1-2, with D possibly TRBD1 on 6 matching bases. The V end was cut by 4 bases, the J end by 5 bases, with 18 bases between. This CDR3 has 15 amino acids. Looked up from germline, CDR1 is SGHRS and CDR2 is YFSETQ. CDR3 sequence (DNA): TGCGCCAGCAGCCCCGGACAGATTAACACTTATGGCTACACCTTC. This sequence encodes CASSPGQINTYGYTF.

The chain employs TRBV20-1 and TRBJ2-7; D gene unclear. The germline gives CDR1 DFQATT, CDR2 SNEGSKA (reference sequence). V dropped 3 bases and J dropped 4 bases, with 13 bases sitting between them. The CDR3 consists of 13 residues. CDR3 sequence (DNA): TGCAGTGCTAGGTGGCAGAATGAGTACGAGCAGTACTTC. Translation: CSARWQNEYEQYF.

The chain couples TRBV20-1 to TRBJ2-7, with D maybe TRBD2 (6 bases). There are 18 residues in the CDR3. Germline loops: CDR1 DFQATT, CDR2 SNEGSKA (reference sequence). Trimming removed 1 base at V and 3 bases at J, with 25 bases between. In nucleotides, the CDR3 is TGCAGTGCTAGAGTGGAGGGCCTGGGGCTCGGCGCCTACTACGAGCAGTACTTC. Amino acids: CSARVEGLGLGAYYEQYF.

This clonotype was seen only a few times. V and J are TRBV29-1 and TRBJ1-1; the D gene is possibly TRBD1 (5 bases). The CDR3 is 11 residues long. Germline loops: CDR1 SQVTM, CDR2 ANQGSEA. The CDR3 here is CSVRDRGDAFF. CDR3 nucleotide sequence: TGCAGTGTGAGGGATCGGGGGGACGCTTTCTTT.

This clonotype was counted only a few times. V is TRBV29-1 and J is TRBJ2-1; TRBD2 matches at 9 bases. With 4 bases clipped from V and 6 bases from J, the junction kept 7 bases outside the gene matches. The CDR3 is 14 residues long. CDR1 is SQVTM and CDR2 is ANQGSEA in the germline V gene. CDR3 loop: CSVGREGLINEQFF. The CDR3 nucleotides read TGCAGCGTTGGGCGGGAGGGCCTAATCAATGAGCAGTTCTTC.

V and J are TRBV15 and TRBJ2-2; 13 bases are shared with TRBD2. With V trimmed by 0 bases and J by 7 bases, 11 bases remained unmatched. The V gene's germline CDR1 is LNHNV and CDR2 YYDKDF (reference sequence). This CDR3 comprises 19 residues. This CDR3 reads CATSRDRTSGRAMIGELFF. CDR3 DNA sequence: TGTGCCACCAGCAGAGATAGAACTAGCGGGAGGGCCATGATCGGGGAGCTGTTTTTT. Full variable domain (outside the CDR3, taken from reference TRBV15 and TRBJ2-2): DAMVIQNPRYQVTQFGKPVTLSCSQTLNHNVMYWYQQKSSQAPKLLFHYYDKDFNNEADTPDNFQSRRPNTSFCFLDIRSPGLGDTAMYLCATSRDRTSGRAMIGELFFGEGSRLTVL.

The chain combines TRBV12-3 or TRBV12-4 with TRBJ2-1; 13 bases fit TRBD2. CDR3 length: 14 amino acids. V was pared by 3 bases and J by 10 bases, with 3 bases of the junction left unmatched. CDR3 sequence (DNA): TGTGCCAGCAGTTTGAGACTAGCGGGGGGCGAGCAGTTCTTC. As protein: CASSLRLAGGEQFF.

V usage is TRBV6-6 and J usage is TRBJ2-5, with no clear D. The CDR3 contains 12 residues. CDR1 is MNHNY, CDR2 SVGAGI, per germline (reference sequence). V lost 5 bases and J 5 bases, leaving 9 bases between the germline ends. The CDR3 DNA sequence: TGTGCCAGCAGTACACAGAGGGAGACCCAGTACTTC. Its translation: CASSTQRETQYF.

This sequence joins TRBV18 and TRBJ1-1, with D uncertain. The V gene lost 5 bases and the J gene lost 1 base, with 11 bases spanning the gap. The CDR3 totals 14 residues. Germline assignment: CDR1 KGHSH and CDR2 LQKENI. The CDR3 nucleotides read TGTGCCAGCTCAGTTAGGACGGAGAACACTGAAGCTTTCTTT. Translating it yields CASSVRTENTEAFF.

This clonotype was counted between two and nine times. J is TRBJ2-4 and V is TRBV20-1; D ambiguous. Deletions cut 2 bases from V and 7 bases from J, with 6 bases between. Germline-derived CDR1 and CDR2 are DFQATT and SNEGSKA (reference sequence). The CDR3 length is 11 residues. The CDR3 DNA follows: TGCAGTGCTAGACCCCGGAACATTCAGTACTTC. Translated: CSARPRNIQYF.

The table lists this clonotype with many counts. V gene TRBV20-1 combines with J gene TRBJ2-2, with TRBD2 matching 10 bases. The J segment lost 7 bases and the V segment lost 3 bases, leaving 8 bases of the junction unmatched. CDR1 is DFQATT and CDR2 is SNEGSKA in the germline V gene (reference sequence). The length of the CDR3 is 15 residues. The chain's CDR3 is CSASKAGGPNGELFF. CDR3 DNA sequence: TGCAGTGCTAGTAAAGCGGGGGGGCCGAACGGGGAGCTGTTTTTT.

CDR3 in DNA: TGTGCCAGCCTCCCGGATTCGACCTGGGGAGGGACTGAAGCTTTCTTT. It specifies CASLPDSTWGGTEAFF. The V gene is TRBV12-3 or TRBV12-4, the J gene TRBJ1-1; the D is unclear. This CDR3 contains 16 residues. The V end lost 8 bases, the J end lost 5 bases, and 24 bases lay between the germline ends.

A few counts support this clonotype. This rearrangement joins TRBV5-1 to TRBJ1-3; unclear D gene. The V end was cut by 5 bases, the J end by 0 bases, with 12 bases between. The CDR3 has 15 amino acids. Germline CDR1 and CDR2: SGHRS and YFSETQ. The CDR3 spells CASRIQAGSGNTIYF. The CDR3 region has the DNA TGCGCCAGCAGGATTCAGGCGGGCTCTGGAAACACCATATATTTT.